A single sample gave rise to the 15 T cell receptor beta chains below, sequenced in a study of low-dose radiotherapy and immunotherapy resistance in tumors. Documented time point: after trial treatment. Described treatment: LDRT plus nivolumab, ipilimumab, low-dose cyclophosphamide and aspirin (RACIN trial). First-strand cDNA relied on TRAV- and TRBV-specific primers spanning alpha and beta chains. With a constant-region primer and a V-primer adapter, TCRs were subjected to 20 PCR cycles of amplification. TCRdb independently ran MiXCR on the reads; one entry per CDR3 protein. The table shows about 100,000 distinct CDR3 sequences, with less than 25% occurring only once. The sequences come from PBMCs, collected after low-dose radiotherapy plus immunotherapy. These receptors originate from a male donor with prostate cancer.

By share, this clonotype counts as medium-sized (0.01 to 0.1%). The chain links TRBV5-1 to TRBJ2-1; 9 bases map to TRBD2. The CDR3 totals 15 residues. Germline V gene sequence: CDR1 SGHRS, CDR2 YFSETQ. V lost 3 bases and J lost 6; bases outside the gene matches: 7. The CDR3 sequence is CASSSSSGELNEQFF. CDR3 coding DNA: TGCGCCAGCAGCTCATCTAGCGGGGAGCTCAATGAGCAGTTCTTC. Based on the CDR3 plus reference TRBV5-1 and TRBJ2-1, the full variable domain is KAGVTQTPRYLIKTRGQQVTLSCSPISGHRSVSWYQQTPGQGLQFLFEYFSETQRNKGNFPGRFSGRQFSNSRSEMNVSTLELGDSALYLCASSSSSGELNEQFFGPGTRLTVL.

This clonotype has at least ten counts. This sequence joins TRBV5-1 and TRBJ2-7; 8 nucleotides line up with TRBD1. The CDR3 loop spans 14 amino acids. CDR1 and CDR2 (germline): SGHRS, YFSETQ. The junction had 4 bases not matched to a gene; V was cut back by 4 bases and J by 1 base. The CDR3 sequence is CASSNGQGSYEQYF. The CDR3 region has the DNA TGCGCCAGCAGCAATGGACAGGGTTCCTACGAGCAGTACTTC.

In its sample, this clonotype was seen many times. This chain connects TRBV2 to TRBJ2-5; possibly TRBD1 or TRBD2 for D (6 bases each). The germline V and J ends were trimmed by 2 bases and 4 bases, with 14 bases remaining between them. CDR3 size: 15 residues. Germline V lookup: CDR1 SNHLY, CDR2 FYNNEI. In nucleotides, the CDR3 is TGTGCCAGCAGTGAAAGGCGGAGGGGGAGAGAGACCCAGTACTTC. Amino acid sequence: CASSERRRGRETQYF. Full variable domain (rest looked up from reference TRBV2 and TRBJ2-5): EPEVTQTPSHQVTQMGQEVILRCVPISNHLYFYWYRQILGQKVEFLVSFYNNEISEKSEIFDDQFSVERPDGSNFTLKIRSTKLEDSAMYFCASSERRRGRETQYFGPGTRLLVL.

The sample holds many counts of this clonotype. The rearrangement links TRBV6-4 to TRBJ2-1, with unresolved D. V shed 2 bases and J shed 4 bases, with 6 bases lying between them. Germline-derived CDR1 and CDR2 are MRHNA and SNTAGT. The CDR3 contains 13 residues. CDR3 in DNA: TGTGCCAGCAGTGACAGAGAATACAATGAGCAGTTCTTC. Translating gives CASSDREYNEQFF.

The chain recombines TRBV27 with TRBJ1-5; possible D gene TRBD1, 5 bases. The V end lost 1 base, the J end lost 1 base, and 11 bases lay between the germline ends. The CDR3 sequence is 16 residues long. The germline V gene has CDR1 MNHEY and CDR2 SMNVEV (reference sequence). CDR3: CASSLWGRGSNQPQHF. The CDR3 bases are TGTGCCAGCAGTTTATGGGGTCGGGGGAGCAATCAGCCCCAGCATTTT.

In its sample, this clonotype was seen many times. The CDR3: CAGTGGSYGYTF. In nucleotides, the CDR3 is TGTGCGGGGACAGGGGGATCCTATGGCTACACCTTC. J is TRBJ1-2 and V is TRBV30; 11 bases align to TRBD1. The CDR3 consists of 12 residues. The germline gives CDR1 GTSNPN, CDR2 SVGIG (reference sequence).

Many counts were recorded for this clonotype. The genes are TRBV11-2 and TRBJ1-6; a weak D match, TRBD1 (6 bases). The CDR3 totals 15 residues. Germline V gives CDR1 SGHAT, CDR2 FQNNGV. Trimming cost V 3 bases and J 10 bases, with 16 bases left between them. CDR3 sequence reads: CASSFLLGAGSPLHF. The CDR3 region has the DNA TGTGCCAGCAGCTTTCTTCTGGGGGCAGGGTCACCCCTCCACTTT. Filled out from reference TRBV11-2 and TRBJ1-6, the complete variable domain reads EAGVAQSPRYKIIEKRQSVAFWCNPISGHATLYWYQQILGQGPKLLIQFQNNGVVDDSQLPKDRFSAERLKGVDSTLKIQPAKLEDSAVYLCASSFLLGAGSPLHFGNGTRLTVT.

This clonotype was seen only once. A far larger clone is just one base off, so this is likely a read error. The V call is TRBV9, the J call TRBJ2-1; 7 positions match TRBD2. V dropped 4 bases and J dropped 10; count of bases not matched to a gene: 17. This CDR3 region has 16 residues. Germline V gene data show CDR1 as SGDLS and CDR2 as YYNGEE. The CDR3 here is CASSPMRSGVVNEQFF. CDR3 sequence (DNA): TGTGCCAGCAGCCCCATGAGGAGCGGGGTCGTGAACGAGCAGTTCTTC.

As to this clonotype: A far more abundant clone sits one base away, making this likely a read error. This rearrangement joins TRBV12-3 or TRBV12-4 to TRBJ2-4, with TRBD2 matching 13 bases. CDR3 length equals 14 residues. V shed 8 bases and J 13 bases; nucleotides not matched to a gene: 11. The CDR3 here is CASGGLAGVGEQYF. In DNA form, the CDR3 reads TGTGCCAGCGGCGGACTAGCGGGGGTCGGTGAGCAGTACTTC.

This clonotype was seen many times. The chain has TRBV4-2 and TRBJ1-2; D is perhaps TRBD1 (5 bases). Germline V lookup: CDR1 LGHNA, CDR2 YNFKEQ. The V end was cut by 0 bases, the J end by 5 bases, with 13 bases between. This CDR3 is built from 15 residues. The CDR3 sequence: CASSQEMNRHYGYTF. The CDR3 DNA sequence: TGTGCCAGCAGCCAAGAAATGAACAGGCATTATGGCTACACCTTC.

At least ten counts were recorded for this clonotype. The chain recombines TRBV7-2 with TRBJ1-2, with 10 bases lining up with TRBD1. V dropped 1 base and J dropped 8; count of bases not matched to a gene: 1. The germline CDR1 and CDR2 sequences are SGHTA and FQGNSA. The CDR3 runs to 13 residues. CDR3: CASSLGTGGGYTF. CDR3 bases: TGTGCCAGCAGCTTAGGGACAGGGGGGGGCTACACCTTC.

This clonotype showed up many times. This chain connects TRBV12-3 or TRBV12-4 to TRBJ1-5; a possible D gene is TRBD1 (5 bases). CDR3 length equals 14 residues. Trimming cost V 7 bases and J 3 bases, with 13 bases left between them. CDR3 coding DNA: TGTGCCAGCAACACAGGAGGGCCCAATCAGCCCCAGCATTTT. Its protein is CASNTGGPNQPQHF.

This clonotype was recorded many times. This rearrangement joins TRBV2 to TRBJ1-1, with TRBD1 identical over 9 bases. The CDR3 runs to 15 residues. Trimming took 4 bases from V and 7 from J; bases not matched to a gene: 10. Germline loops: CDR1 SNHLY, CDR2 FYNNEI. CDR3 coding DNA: TGTGCCAGCAGTGGGGAGAGGACAGGGGATGTTGAAGCTTTCTTT. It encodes CASSGERTGDVEAFF.

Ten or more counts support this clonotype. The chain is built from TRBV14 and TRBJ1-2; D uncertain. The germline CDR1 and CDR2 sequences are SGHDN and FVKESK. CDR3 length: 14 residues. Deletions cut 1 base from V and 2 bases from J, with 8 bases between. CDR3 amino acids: CASSQGVQNYGYTF. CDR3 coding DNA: TGTGCCAGCAGCCAAGGCGTACAGAACTATGGCTACACCTTC.

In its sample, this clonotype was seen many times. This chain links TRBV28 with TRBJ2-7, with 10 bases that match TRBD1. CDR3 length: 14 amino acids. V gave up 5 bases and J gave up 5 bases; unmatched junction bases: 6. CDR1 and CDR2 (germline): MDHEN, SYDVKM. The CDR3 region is CASSTGTGANEQYF. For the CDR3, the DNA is TGTGCCAGCAGTACCGGGACAGGGGCCAACGAGCAGTACTTC.